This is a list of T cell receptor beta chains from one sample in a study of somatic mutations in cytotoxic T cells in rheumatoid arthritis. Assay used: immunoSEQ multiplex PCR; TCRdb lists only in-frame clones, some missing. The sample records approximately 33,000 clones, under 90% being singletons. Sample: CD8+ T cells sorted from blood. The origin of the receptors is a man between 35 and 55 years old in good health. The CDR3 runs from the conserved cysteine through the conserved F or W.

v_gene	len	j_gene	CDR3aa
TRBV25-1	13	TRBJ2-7	CASSVSWVGEQYF
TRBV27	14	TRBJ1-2	CASSPDRANYGYTF
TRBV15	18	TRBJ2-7	CATSRDRGTSGRLYEQYF
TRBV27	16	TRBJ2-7	CASSHPSSGRTYEQYF
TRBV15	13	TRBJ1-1	CATSSGETGRAFF
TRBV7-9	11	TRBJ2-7	CASSLYYEQYF
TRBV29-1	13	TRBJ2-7	CSTLLADSYEQYF
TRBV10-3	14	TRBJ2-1	CAISVEDRAGEQFF
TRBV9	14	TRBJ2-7	CASSVGAGTYEQYF
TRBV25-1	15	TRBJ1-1	CASSEVTGGNTEAFF
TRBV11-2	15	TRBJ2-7	CASSPIFGGVYEQYF
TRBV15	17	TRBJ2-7	CATSRDDEREVTYEQYF
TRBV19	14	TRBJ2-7	CASRPSGVTYEQYF
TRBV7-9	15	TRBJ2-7	CASSLEAPPAYEQYF
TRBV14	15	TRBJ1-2	CASSQDVGSNYGYTF
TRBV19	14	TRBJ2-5	CASSIGWGRETQYF
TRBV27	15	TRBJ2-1	CASSRPGGAGNEQFF
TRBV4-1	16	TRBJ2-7	CASSQERSSLRIKQYF
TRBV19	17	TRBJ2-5	CASSIGAGRGIQETQYF
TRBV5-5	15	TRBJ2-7	CASSLAHRGNNEQYF
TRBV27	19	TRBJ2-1	CASRNIWGRGTSDSNEQFF
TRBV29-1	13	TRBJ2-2	CSATSAGAGELFF
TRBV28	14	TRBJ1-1	CASSPTGPDTEAFF
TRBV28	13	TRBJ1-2	CASSFRTGEGYTF
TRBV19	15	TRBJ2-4	CASSMQGGAENIQYF
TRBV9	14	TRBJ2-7	CASSASGGGHEQYF
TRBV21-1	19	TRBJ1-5	CASSKAKGEAYSSNQPQHF
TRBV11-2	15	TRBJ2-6	CASSTTVSGANVLTF
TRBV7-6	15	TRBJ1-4	CASSSRGGTNEKLFF
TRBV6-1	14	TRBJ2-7	CASSDVGGSYEQYF
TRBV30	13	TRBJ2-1	CAWTSGSGNEQFF
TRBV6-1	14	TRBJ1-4	CASSLPAGAEKLFF
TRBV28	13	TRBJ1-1	CASRNPGDTEAFF
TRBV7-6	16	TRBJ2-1	CASRTSASGRDNEQFF
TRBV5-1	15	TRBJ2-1	CASSLGQREINEQFF
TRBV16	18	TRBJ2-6	CASSPNLSVNSGANVLTF
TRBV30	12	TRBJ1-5	CAWSPGSQPQHF
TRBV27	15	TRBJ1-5	CASSSSGGSNQPQHF
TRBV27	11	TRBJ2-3	CASMFTDTQYF
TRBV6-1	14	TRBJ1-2	CASSAGQGADGYTF
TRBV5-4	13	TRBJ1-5	CASSQGGAGPQHF
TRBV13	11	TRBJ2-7	CASSLTYEQYF
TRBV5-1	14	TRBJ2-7	CASSLAPGPHEQYF
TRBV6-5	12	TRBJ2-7	CASSPPGYEQYF
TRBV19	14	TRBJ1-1	CASSFRQGRTEAFF
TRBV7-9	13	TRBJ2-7	CASSLRAAYEQYF